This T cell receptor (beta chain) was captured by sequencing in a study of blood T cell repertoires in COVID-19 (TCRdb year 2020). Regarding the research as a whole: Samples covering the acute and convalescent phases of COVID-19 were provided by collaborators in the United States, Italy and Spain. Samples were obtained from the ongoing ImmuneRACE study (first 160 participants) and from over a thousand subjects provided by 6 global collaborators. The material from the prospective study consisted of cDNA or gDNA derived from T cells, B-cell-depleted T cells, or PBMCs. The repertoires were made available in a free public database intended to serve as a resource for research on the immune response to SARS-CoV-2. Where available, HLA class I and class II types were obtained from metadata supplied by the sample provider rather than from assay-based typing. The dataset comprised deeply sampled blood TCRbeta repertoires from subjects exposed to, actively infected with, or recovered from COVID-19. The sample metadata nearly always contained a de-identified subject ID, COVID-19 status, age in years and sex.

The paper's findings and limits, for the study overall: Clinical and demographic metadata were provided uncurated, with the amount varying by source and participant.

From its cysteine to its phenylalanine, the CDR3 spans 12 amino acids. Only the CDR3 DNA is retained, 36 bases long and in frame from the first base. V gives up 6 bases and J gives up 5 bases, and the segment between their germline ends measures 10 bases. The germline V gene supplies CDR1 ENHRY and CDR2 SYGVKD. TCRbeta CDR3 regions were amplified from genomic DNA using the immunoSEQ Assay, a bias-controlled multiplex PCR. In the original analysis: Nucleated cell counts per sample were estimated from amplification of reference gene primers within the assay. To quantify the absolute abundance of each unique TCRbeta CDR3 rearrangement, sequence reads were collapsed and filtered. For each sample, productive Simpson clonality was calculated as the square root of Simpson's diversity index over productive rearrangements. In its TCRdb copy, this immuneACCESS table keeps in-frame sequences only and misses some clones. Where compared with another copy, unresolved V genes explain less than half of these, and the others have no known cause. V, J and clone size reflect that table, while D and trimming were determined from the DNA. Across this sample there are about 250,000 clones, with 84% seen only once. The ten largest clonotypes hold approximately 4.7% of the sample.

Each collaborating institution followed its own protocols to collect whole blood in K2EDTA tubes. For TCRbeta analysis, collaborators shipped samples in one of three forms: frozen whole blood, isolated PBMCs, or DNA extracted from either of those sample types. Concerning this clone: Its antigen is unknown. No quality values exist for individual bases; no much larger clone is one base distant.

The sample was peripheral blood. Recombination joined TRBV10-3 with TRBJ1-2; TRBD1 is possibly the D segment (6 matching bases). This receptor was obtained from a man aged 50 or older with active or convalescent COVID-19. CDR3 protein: CAISEGQYGYTF. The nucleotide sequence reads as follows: TGTGCCATCAGCGAAGGACAGTATGGCTACACCTTC.